The 9 T cell receptor beta chains reported below all come from one sample, sequenced in a study of blood T cell repertoires in COVID-19. Produced via immunoSEQ multiplex PCR; TCRdb's table is partial and in-frame only. This table holds 100,000 or so clones, more than 75% found once. The sequencing input was peripheral blood. The receptors originated from a human donor in a cohort sampled during active COVID-19.

The V and J genes are TRBV3-1 (or the pseudogene TRBV3-2) and TRBJ2-1, with a possible D match to TRBD2 (6 bases). Between the trimmed V and J ends, which lost 0 bases and 10 bases, there was a span of 13 bases. CDR3 length equals 14 residues. Germline V gene data show CDR1 as LGHDT and CDR2 as YNNKEL (reference sequence). CDR3 nucleotide sequence: TGTGCCAGCAGCCAAGAAATGGTCCTAGCGGAGCAGTTCTTC. Its protein product is CASSQEMVLAEQFF.

The sample holds a few counts of this clone. Distinct nucleotide sequences in the sample also encode this CDR3. The rearrangement uses TRBV28 and TRBJ2-7, with D uncertain. In germline, CDR1 is MDHEN, CDR2 SYDVKM. The V gene lost 5 bases and the J gene lost 7 bases, with 9 bases spanning the gap. The CDR3 is made up of 11 amino acids. CDR3 DNA: TGTGCCAGCAGTCTCACTCGGGAGCAGTACTTC. It specifies CASSLTREQYF.

The CDR3 reads CASSEPGPGNTIYF. Written as DNA, the CDR3 is TGTGCCAGCAGTGAACCAGGGCCCGGAAACACCATATATTTT. This sequence joins TRBV6-1 and TRBJ1-3; TRBD1 might be the D (5 bases). V was pared by 2 bases and J by 4 bases, with 9 bases between. Germline V gives CDR1 MNHNS, CDR2 SASEGT. The CDR3 covers 14 residues.

The chain is built from TRBV7-3 and TRBJ2-5; D not resolved. The CDR3 extends over 15 amino acids. Trimming took 2 bases from V and 3 from J, leaving 13 bases between them. The germline V gene encodes CDR1 SGHTA and CDR2 FQGTGA. The CDR3 DNA sequence: TGTGCCAGCAGCTTATTAGGAAAAGGAGAAGAGACCCAGTACTTC. Translating gives CASSLLGKGEETQYF.

This chain joins TRBV28 and TRBJ2-5, with D possibly TRBD2 on 7 matching bases. This CDR3 spans 20 amino acids. V lost 1 base and J 1 base, leaving 25 bases between the germline ends. Germline-derived CDR1 and CDR2 are MDHEN and SYDVKM. Here the CDR3 DNA reads TGTGCCAGCAGTTTATTAAGGGGGGGCCTACAGGGAGGGCTCCAAGAGACCCAGTACTTC. Its translation is CASSLLRGGLQGGLQETQYF. Filled out from reference TRBV28 and TRBJ2-5, the complete variable domain reads DVKVTQSSRYLVKRTGEKVFLECVQDMDHENMFWYRQDPGLGLRLIYFSYDVKMKEKGDIPEGYSVSREKKERFSLILESASTNQTSMYLCASSLLRGGLQGGLQETQYFGPGTRLLVL.

The chain joins TRBV4-3 to TRBJ1-1; 8 bases are shared with TRBD1. The germline CDR1 and CDR2 sequences are LGHNA and YSLEER. J was trimmed by 3 bases and V by 0 bases; bases with no gene match: 3. The CDR3 has 15 amino acids. The CDR3 region is CASSQDRGRDTEAFF. In nucleotides, the CDR3 is TGCGCCAGCAGCCAAGACAGGGGGCGAGACACTGAAGCTTTCTTT.

V usage is TRBV9 and J usage is TRBJ2-2, with 7 bases fitting TRBD2. This CDR3 spans 16 amino acids. Germline CDR1 is SGDLS and CDR2 is YYNGEE. V was pared by 4 bases and J by 0 bases, with 6 bases of the junction left unmatched. In DNA form, the CDR3 reads TGTGCCAGCAGCCAACTAGCGCAAGCGAACACCGGGGAGCTGTTTTTT. It yields the protein CASSQLAQANTGELFF.

The CDR3 sequence: CASSLAPGSRTEAFF. The CDR3 nucleotides read TGCGCCAGCAGCTTGGCCCCAGGCAGCCGCACTGAAGCTTTCTTT. The gene calls are TRBV5-1 and TRBJ1-1; no clear D. The V end lost 0 bases, the J end lost 4 bases, and 13 bases lay between the germline ends. Per the germline V gene, CDR1 is SGHRS and CDR2 is YFSETQ. The CDR3 contains 15 residues.

This clone was observed once. The rearrangement joins TRBV12-3 or TRBV12-4 to TRBJ2-1, with TRBD1 as a possible D gene (6 bases). V was trimmed by 5 bases and J by 5 bases, leaving 7 bases between them. This CDR3 has 12 amino acids. The CDR3 sequence is CASSRTDNEQFF. The CDR3 region has the DNA TGTGCCAGCAGTCGGACAGACAATGAGCAGTTCTTC.